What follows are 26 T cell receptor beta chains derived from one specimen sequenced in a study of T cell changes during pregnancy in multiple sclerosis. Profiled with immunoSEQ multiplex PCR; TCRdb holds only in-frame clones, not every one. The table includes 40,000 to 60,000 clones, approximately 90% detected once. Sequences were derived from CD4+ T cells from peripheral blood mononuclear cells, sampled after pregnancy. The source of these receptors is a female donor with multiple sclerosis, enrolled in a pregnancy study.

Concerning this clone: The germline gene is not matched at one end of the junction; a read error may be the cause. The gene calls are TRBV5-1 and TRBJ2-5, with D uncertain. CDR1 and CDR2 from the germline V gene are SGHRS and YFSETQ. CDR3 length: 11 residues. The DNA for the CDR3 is TGCGCCAGCAATCCACGGGTCGTTAAAAACTTC. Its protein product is CASNPRVVKNF.

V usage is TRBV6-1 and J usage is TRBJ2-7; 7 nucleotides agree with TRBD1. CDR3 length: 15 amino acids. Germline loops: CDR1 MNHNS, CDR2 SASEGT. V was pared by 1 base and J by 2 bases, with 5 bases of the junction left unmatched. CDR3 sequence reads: CASSEGGQRAYEQYF. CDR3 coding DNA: TGTGCCAGCAGTGAAGGGGGACAGCGAGCCTACGAGCAGTACTTC.

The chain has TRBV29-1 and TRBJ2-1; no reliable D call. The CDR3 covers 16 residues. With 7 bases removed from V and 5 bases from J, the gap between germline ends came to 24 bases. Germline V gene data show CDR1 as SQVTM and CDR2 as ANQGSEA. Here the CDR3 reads CSALPFIEASDNEQFF. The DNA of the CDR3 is TGCAGCGCCCTCCCATTTATAGAAGCCTCGGACAATGAGCAGTTCTTC.

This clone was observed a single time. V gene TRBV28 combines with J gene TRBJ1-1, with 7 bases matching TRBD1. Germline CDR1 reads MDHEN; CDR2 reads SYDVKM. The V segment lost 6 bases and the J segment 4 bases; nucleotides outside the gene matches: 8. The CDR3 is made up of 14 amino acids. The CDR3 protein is CASRPPGGGTEAFF. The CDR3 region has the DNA TGTGCCAGCAGACCCCCAGGGGGAGGCACTGAAGCTTTCTTT.

This chain's CDR3 is CSADAGPLLDTQYF. CDR3 coding DNA: TGCAGTGCGGACGCGGGACCACTTCTGGATACGCAGTATTTT. The chain joins TRBV29-1 to TRBJ2-3, with D possibly TRBD2 on 6 matching bases. This CDR3 is built from 14 residues. Germline V gene data show CDR1 as SQVTM and CDR2 as ANQGSEA.

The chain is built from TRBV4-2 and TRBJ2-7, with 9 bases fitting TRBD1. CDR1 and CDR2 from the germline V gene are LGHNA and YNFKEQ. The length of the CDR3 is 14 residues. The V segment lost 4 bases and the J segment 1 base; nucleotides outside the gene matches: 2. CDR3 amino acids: CASSPGQGSYEQYF. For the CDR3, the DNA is TGTGCCAGCAGCCCGGGACAGGGTTCCTACGAGCAGTACTTC.

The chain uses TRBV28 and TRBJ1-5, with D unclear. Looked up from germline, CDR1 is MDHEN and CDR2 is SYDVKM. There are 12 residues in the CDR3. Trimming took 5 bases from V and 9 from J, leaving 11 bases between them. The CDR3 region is CASSPPVWPQHF. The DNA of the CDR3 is TGTGCCAGCAGTCCGCCGGTTTGGCCCCAGCATTTT. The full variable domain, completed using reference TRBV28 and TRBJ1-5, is DVKVTQSSRYLVKRTGEKVFLECVQDMDHENMFWYRQDPGLGLRLIYFSYDVKMKEKGDIPEGYSVSREKKERFSLILESASTNQTSMYLCASSPPVWPQHFGDGTRLSIL.

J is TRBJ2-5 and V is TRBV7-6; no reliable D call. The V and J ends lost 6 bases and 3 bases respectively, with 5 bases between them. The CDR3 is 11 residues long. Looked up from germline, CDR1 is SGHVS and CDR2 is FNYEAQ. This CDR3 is CASSNEETQYF. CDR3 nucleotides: TGTGCCAGCAGTAATGAAGAGACCCAGTACTTC.

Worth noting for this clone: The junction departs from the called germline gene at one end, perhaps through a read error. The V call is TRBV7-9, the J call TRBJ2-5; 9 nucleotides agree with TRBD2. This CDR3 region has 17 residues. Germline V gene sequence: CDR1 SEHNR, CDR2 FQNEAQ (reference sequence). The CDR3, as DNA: TGTGCCAGCAGCTTAGGGGGATTGACGCGGGAGGGCCATTTAATAGACTTC. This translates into CASSLGGLTREGHLIDF.

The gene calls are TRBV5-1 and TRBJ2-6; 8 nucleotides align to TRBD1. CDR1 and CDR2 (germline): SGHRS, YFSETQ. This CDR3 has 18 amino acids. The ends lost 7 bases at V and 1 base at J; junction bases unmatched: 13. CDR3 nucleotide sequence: TGCGCCAGCTCCGAGCCGGGACAGGTCGTATCTGGGGCCAACGTCCTGACTTTC. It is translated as CASSEPGQVVSGANVLTF.

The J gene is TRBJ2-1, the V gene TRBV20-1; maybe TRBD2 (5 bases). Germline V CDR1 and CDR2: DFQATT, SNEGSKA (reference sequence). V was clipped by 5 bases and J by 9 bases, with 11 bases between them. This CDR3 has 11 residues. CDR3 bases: TGCAGTGCTGAGGGAGTGGGTGAGCAGTTCTTC. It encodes CSAEGVGEQFF.

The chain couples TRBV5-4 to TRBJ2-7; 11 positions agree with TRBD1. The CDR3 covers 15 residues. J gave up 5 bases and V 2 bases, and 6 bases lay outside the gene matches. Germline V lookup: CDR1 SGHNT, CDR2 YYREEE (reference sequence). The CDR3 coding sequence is TGTGCCAGCAGCTTTCTAGGACAGGGGGCTCACGAGCAGTACTTC. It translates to CASSFLGQGAHEQYF.

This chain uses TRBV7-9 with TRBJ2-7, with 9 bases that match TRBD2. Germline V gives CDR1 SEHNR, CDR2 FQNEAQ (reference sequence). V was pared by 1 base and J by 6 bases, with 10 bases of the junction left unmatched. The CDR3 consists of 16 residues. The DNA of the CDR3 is TGTGCCAGCAGCTTAGGAGAGGCGGGAGGGCCAGGCGAGCAGTACTTC. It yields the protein CASSLGEAGGPGEQYF.

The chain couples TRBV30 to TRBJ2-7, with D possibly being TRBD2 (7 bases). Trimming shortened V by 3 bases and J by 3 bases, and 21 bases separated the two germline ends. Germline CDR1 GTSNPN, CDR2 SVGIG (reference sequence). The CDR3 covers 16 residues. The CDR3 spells CAWSLGGASGDYEQYF. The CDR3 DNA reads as TGTGCCTGGAGCCTAGGGGGGGCCTCTGGTGACTACGAGCAGTACTTC.

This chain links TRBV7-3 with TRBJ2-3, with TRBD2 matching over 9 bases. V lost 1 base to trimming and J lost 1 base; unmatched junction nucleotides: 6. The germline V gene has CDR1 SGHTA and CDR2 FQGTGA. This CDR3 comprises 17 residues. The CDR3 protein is CASSLKAGGRGTDTQYF. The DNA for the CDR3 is TGTGCCAGCAGCTTAAAAGCGGGAGGCCGTGGCACAGATACGCAGTATTTT.

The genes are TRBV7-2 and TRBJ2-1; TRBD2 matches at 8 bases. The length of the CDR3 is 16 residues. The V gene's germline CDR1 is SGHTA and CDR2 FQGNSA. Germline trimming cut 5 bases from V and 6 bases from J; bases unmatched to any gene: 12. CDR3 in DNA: TGTGCCAGCAGCATACGGGAGGGCCAGAGGGGCAATGAGCAGTTCTTC. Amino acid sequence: CASSIREGQRGNEQFF.

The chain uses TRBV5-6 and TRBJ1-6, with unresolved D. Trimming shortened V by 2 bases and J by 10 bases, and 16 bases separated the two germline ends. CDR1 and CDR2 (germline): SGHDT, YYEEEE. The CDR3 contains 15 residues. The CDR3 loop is CASSFGIKDYSPLHF. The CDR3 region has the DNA TGTGCCAGCAGCTTTGGAATTAAGGACTACTCACCCCTCCACTTT.

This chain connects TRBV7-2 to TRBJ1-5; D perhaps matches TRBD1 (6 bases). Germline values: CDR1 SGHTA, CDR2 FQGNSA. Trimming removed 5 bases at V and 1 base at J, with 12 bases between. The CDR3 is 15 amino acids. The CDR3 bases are TGTGCCAGCAGCCCAGAGACAGGCAGCAATCAGCCCCAGCATTTT. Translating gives CASSPETGSNQPQHF.

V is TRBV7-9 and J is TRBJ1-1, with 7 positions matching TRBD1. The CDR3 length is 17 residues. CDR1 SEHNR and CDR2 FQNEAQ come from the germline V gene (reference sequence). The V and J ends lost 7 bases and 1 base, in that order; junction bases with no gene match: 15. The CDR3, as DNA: TGTGCCAGCATCCAAGGGGGCACGCCCTTTAGGAACACTGAAGCTTTCTTT. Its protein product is CASIQGGTPFRNTEAFF.

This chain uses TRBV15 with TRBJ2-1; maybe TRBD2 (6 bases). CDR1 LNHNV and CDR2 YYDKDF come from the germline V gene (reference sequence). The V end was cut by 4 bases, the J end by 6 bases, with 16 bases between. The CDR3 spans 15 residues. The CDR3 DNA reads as TGTGCCACCAGCACACCTCGGAGGGATCGCAATGAGCAGTTCTTC. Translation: CATSTPRRDRNEQFF.

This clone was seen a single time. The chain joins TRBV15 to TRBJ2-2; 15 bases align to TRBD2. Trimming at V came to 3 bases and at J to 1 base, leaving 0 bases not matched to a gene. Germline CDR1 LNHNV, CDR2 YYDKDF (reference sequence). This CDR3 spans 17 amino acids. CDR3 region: CATSRGLAGGNTGELFF. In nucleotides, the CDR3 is TGTGCCACCAGCAGGGGACTAGCGGGGGGGAACACCGGGGAGCTGTTTTTT. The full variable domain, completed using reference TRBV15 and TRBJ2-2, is DAMVIQNPRYQVTQFGKPVTLSCSQTLNHNVMYWYQQKSSQAPKLLFHYYDKDFNNEADTPDNFQSRRPNTSFCFLDIRSPGLGDTAMYLCATSRGLAGGNTGELFFGEGSRLTVL.

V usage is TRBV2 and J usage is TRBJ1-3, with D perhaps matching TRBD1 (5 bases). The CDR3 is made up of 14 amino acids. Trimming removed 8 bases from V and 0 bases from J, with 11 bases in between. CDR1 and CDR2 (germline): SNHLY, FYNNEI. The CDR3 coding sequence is TGTGCCAGCGTTAGACAGACCTCTGGAAACACCATATATTTT. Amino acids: CASVRQTSGNTIYF.

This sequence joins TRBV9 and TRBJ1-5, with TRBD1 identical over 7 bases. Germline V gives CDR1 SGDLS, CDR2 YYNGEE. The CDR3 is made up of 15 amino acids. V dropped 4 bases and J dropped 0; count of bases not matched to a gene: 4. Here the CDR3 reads CASSSTGNSNQPQHF. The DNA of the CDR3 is TGTGCCAGCAGCTCGACAGGGAATAGCAATCAGCCCCAGCATTTT. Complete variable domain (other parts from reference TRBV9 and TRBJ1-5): DSGVTQTPKHLITATGQRVTLRCSPRSGDLSVYWYQQSLDQGLQFLIQYYNGEERAKGNILERFSAQQFPDLHSELNLSSLELGDSALYFCASSSTGNSNQPQHFGDGTRLSIL.

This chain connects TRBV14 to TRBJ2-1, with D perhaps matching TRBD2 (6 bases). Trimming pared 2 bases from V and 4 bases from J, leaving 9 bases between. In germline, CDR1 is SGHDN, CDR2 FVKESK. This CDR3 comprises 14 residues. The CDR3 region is CASSQQAGYNEQFF. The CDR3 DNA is TGTGCCAGCAGCCAACAGGCGGGATACAATGAGCAGTTCTTC.

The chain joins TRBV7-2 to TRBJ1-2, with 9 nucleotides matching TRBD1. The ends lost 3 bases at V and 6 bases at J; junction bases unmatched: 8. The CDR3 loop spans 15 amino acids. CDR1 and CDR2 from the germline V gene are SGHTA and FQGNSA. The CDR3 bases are TGTGCCAGCAGCTTGGACCCGGGACAGGGAAATGGCTACACCTTC. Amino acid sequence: CASSLDPGQGNGYTF. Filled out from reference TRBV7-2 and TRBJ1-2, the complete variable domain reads GAGVSQSPSNKVTEKGKDVELRCDPISGHTALYWYRQSLGQGLEFLIYFQGNSAPDKSGLPSDRFSAERTGGSVSTLTIQRTQQEDSAVYLCASSLDPGQGNGYTFGSGTRLTVV.

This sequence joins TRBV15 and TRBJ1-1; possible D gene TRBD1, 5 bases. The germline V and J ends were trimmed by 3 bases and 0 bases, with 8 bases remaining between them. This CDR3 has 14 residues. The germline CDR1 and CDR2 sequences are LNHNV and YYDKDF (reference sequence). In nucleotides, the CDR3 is TGTGCCACCAGCAGGGACACTATGAACACTGAAGCTTTCTTT. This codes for CATSRDTMNTEAFF.